Shown below are 27 T cell receptor beta chains from a single sample sequenced in a study of blood T cell repertoires in COVID-19. Libraries were prepared by immunoSEQ multiplex PCR; TCRdb keeps only in-frame clonotypes and omits some of them. The sample yields 250,000 or so clones, roughly 80% seen once. Sequencing was done on a sample of peripheral blood. The receptors derive from a woman in her 70s with acute or convalescent COVID-19.

This clone was counted between two and nine times. V gene TRBV25-1 combines with J gene TRBJ1-6; 7 bases match TRBD1. The V gene's germline CDR1 is MGHDK and CDR2 SYGVNS. The J segment lost 1 base and the V segment lost 5 bases, leaving 8 bases of the junction unmatched. This CDR3 has 17 amino acids. The CDR3 sequence: CASSLKQGWSYNSPLHF. The CDR3 coding sequence is TGTGCCAGCAGTCTGAAACAGGGGTGGTCCTATAATTCACCCCTCCACTTT.

The V gene is TRBV12-3 or TRBV12-4, the J gene TRBJ2-7, with D unresolved. The ends were cut back, 3 bases at V and 1 base at J, with 7 bases in the middle. The CDR3 extends over 13 amino acids. CDR3 DNA sequence: TGTGCCAGCAGTTTCTCCACATCCTACGAGCAGTACTTC. Translation gives CASSFSTSYEQYF.

V and J are TRBV14 and TRBJ1-2; 7 bases match TRBD1. Germline values: CDR1 SGHDN, CDR2 FVKESK. The CDR3 has 18 residues. J lost 0 bases, V lost 0 bases, and 10 bases had no gene match. The CDR3 DNA reads TGTGCCAGCAGCCAAGAGAGCGATACAGGGGCTCCTAACTATGGCTACACCTTC. Protein product: CASSQESDTGAPNYGYTF.

The V call is TRBV3-1 (or the pseudogene TRBV3-2), the J call TRBJ1-2; the D is unclear. Germline V gives CDR1 LGHDT, CDR2 YNNKEL (reference sequence). The CDR3 loop spans 12 amino acids. Trimming shortened V by 3 bases and J by 6 bases, and 8 bases separated the two germline ends. The chain's CDR3 is CASSQIGDGYTF. The DNA of the CDR3 is TGTGCCAGCAGCCAGATCGGGGATGGCTACACCTTC.

This sequence joins TRBV6-2 or TRBV6-3 and TRBJ1-2; D is uncertain. V dropped 2 bases and J dropped 4 bases, with 14 bases sitting between them. CDR1 and CDR2 from the germline V gene are MNHEY and SVGEGT. The CDR3 is 15 amino acids. The CDR3 loop reads CASSYVYSPGYGYTF. The CDR3 nucleotides are TGTGCCAGCAGTTACGTGTACAGCCCCGGCTATGGCTACACCTTC.

The chain recombines TRBV27 with TRBJ2-5; the D is unclear. Trimming removed 3 bases from V and 0 bases from J, with 8 bases in between. CDR3 length equals 14 residues. Looked up from germline, CDR1 is MNHEY and CDR2 is SMNVEV (reference sequence). CDR3 in DNA: TGTGCCAGCAGTTTTTCCAGAAACCAAGAGACCCAGTACTTC. Its protein product is CASSFSRNQETQYF.

V usage is TRBV29-1 and J usage is TRBJ2-2; TRBD1 aligns across 11 bases. The CDR3 contains 13 residues. J gave up 7 bases and V 7 bases, and 5 bases lay outside the gene matches. Per the germline V gene, CDR1 is SQVTM and CDR2 is ANQGSEA. CDR3 in amino acids: CSGGQGVFGELFF. The CDR3 DNA is TGCAGCGGGGGACAGGGGGTATTCGGGGAGCTGTTTTTT.

V and J are TRBV5-1 and TRBJ2-2; 11 bases are shared with TRBD1. Germline CDR1 SGHRS, CDR2 YFSETQ. Germline trimming cut 4 bases from V and 6 bases from J; bases unmatched to any gene: 8. CDR3 size: 16 residues. The CDR3 DNA follows: TGCGCCAGCAGCGCCGGGACAGGGGGGTTCGCCGGGGAGCTGTTTTTT. Translating it yields CASSAGTGGFAGELFF.

The rearrangement uses TRBV28 and TRBJ2-1; 7 bases fit TRBD2. The CDR3 spans 14 residues. V trimming: 4 bases; J trimming: 8 bases; junction bases outside the gene matches: 8. CDR1 and CDR2 from the germline V gene are MDHEN and SYDVKM. CDR3 sequence: CASSSPGGIDEQFF. CDR3 nucleotides: TGTGCCAGCAGTTCCCCGGGGGGTATAGATGAGCAGTTCTTC.

The V and J genes are TRBV19 and TRBJ1-1; 8 nucleotides line up with TRBD1. CDR3 size: 14 residues. Per the germline V gene, CDR1 is LNHDA and CDR2 is SQIVND (reference sequence). The trim removed 3 bases at V and 10 bases at J, leaving 10 bases unmatched. CDR3 protein: CASSIQGQGGGAFF. For the CDR3, the DNA is TGTGCCAGTAGTATCCAAGGACAGGGAGGCGGAGCTTTCTTT. Together with reference TRBV19 and TRBJ1-1, the CDR3 gives the full variable domain: DGGITQSPKYLFRKEGQNVTLSCEQNLNHDAMYWYRQDPGQGLRLIYYSQIVNDFQKGDIAEGYSVSREKKESFPLTVTSAQKNPTAFYLCASSIQGQGGGAFFGQGTRLTVV.

The genes are TRBV19 and TRBJ1-5, with 9 positions matching TRBD1. V was clipped by 7 bases and J by 0 bases; unmatched bases: 7. CDR1 is LNHDA, CDR2 SQIVND, per germline (reference sequence). The CDR3 length is 16 residues. CDR3 sequence reads: CASTLQGAGSNQPQHF. CDR3 nucleotide sequence: TGTGCCAGTACCTTACAGGGGGCTGGTAGCAATCAGCCCCAGCATTTT.

The genes are TRBV6-5 and TRBJ1-2, with 8 bases aligning to TRBD1. V was pared by 1 base and J by 3 bases, with 7 bases of the junction left unmatched. The germline V gene encodes CDR1 MNHEY and CDR2 SVGAGI. The CDR3 has 16 residues. The DNA of the CDR3 is TGTGCCAGCAGTTACTTCGGGGACAGGACGGACTATGGCTACACCTTC. Amino acids: CASSYFGDRTDYGYTF.

This rearrangement joins TRBV5-4 to TRBJ2-4, with D maybe TRBD1 (6 bases). The CDR3 runs 17 residues. Germline loops: CDR1 SGHNT, CDR2 YYREEE (reference sequence). V lost 4 bases and J 3 bases, leaving 20 bases between the germline ends. The CDR3 loop reads CASSGPTGLEGKNIQYF. The CDR3, as DNA: TGTGCCAGCAGCGGGCCGACAGGTCTTGAGGGCAAAAACATTCAGTACTTC.

This chain links TRBV5-4 with TRBJ2-7; possibly TRBD2 for D (5 bases). V was trimmed by 2 bases and J by 1 base, leaving 13 bases between them. Germline V gives CDR1 SGHNT, CDR2 YYREEE (reference sequence). CDR3 length: 15 amino acids. CDR3 DNA sequence: TGTGCCAGCAGCTTCGACCAGCTAGCATCCTACGAGCAGTACTTC. Translation gives CASSFDQLASYEQYF.

V usage is TRBV7-9 and J usage is TRBJ1-2; unclear D gene. CDR3 size: 12 residues. Deletions cut 5 bases from V and 5 bases from J, with 9 bases between. Germline CDR1 is SEHNR and CDR2 is FQNEAQ (reference sequence). The CDR3 nucleotides are TGTGCCAGCAGCCTACTGGAGTATGGCTACACCTTC. Its protein is CASSLLEYGYTF.

In this sample, this clone turned up once. V usage is TRBV9 and J usage is TRBJ1-4, with TRBD1 matching 7 bases. V dropped 0 bases and J dropped 3; count of bases not matched to a gene: 5. This CDR3 is 16 amino acids long. Germline V gene sequence: CDR1 SGDLS, CDR2 YYNGEE. The CDR3 sequence is CASSVALTGANEKLFF. CDR3 DNA sequence: TGTGCCAGCAGCGTAGCCCTTACAGGGGCTAATGAAAAACTGTTTTTT. Filled out from reference TRBV9 and TRBJ1-4, the complete variable domain reads DSGVTQTPKHLITATGQRVTLRCSPRSGDLSVYWYQQSLDQGLQFLIQYYNGEERAKGNILERFSAQQFPDLHSELNLSSLELGDSALYFCASSVALTGANEKLFFGSGTQLSVL.

This chain connects TRBV4-1 to TRBJ1-4; 7 positions agree with TRBD1. Trimming cost V 3 bases and J 7 bases; bases outside gene matches: 14. The V gene's germline CDR1 is MGHRA and CDR2 YSYEKL. This CDR3 is built from 17 residues. The CDR3 DNA reads TGCGCCAGCAGCCATCACCAGGGGGAAATTCTTAGTGAAAAACTGTTTTTT. Translated: CASSHHQGEILSEKLFF.

The gene calls are TRBV3-1 (or the pseudogene TRBV3-2) and TRBJ2-3, with 8 bases lining up with TRBD2. CDR1 is LGHDT, CDR2 YNNKEL, per germline (reference sequence). After removal of 7 bases from V and 2 bases from J, the junction contained 5 bases not matched to a gene. This CDR3 region has 14 residues. The CDR3 bases are TGTGCCAGCACCCAGCGGGGGTTCACAGATACGCAGTATTTT. Protein product: CASTQRGFTDTQYF.

The rearrangement uses TRBV7-9 and TRBJ1-6; 10 bases align to TRBD1. The V gene end was trimmed by 1 base and the J gene end by 9 bases; junction bases not matched to a gene: 6. From germline, CDR1 is SEHNR and CDR2 FQNEAQ (reference sequence). The CDR3 is 16 amino acids. In DNA form, the CDR3 reads TGTGCCAGCAGCTTAGATACCGGACAGGGGGGTTCACCCCTCCACTTT. It is translated as CASSLDTGQGGSPLHF.

In DNA form, the CDR3 reads TGTGCCAGCAGCTTGCACCCCCTAGGGACAACTAGCAATCAGCCCCAGCATTTT. Translated, it gives CASSLHPLGTTSNQPQHF. The chain combines TRBV5-8 with TRBJ1-5; the D gene is possibly TRBD1 (6 bases). Germline CDR1 and CDR2: SGHTS and YDEGEE. The V end was cut by 1 base, the J end by 0 bases, with 17 bases between. This CDR3 has 18 amino acids.

The chain is built from TRBV23-1 and TRBJ1-6; D remains ambiguous. TRBV23-1 is assigned to the ORF class and has an uncertain function. The V end lost 3 bases, the J end lost 10 bases, and 16 bases lay between the germline ends. The CDR3 runs 15 residues. The CDR3 loop reads CASSQWADMWSPLHF. For the CDR3, the DNA is TGCGCCAGCAGTCAGTGGGCCGATATGTGGTCACCCCTCCACTTT.

The chain joins TRBV7-2 to TRBJ1-2, with TRBD1 matching over 9 bases. From germline, CDR1 is SGHTA and CDR2 FQGNSA. V trimming: 4 bases; J trimming: 2 bases; junction bases outside the gene matches: 5. This CDR3 has 15 residues. CDR3: CASSYDRGSNYGYTF. The CDR3 nucleotides read TGTGCCAGCAGCTACGACAGGGGGTCCAACTATGGCTACACCTTC.

J is TRBJ1-6 and V is TRBV6-5; tentative D call: TRBD1 (6 bases). This CDR3 is built from 13 residues. V was pared by 6 bases and J by 6 bases, with 9 bases between. From germline, CDR1 is MNHEY and CDR2 SVGAGI. The CDR3 reads CASRDSSNSPLHF. The CDR3 DNA reads TGTGCCAGCAGGGACAGCTCTAATTCACCCCTCCACTTT.

The chain has TRBV9 and TRBJ1-3; 11 nucleotides align to TRBD1. CDR3 length: 14 residues. V shed 2 bases and J 7 bases; nucleotides not matched to a gene: 2. From germline, CDR1 is SGDLS and CDR2 YYNGEE. The CDR3 region has the DNA TGTGCCAGCAGCGTGGGGGACAGGGGGAACACCATATATTTT. This translates into CASSVGDRGNTIYF.

J is TRBJ1-1 and V is TRBV12-5; D remains ambiguous. Germline V gene lookup returns CDR1 LGHNT and CDR2 FRNRAP. The CDR3 has 15 residues. V lost 5 bases and J 7 bases, leaving 20 bases between the germline ends. This chain's CDR3 is CASGRIPDGGIEAFF. CDR3 nucleotides: TGTGCTAGTGGTCGAATTCCCGACGGCGGGATTGAAGCTTTCTTT.

This clone came up a few times. The chain recombines TRBV10-3 with TRBJ1-6; 7 nucleotides line up with TRBD1. This CDR3 is built from 14 residues. V was pared by 6 bases and J by 7 bases, with 6 bases of the junction left unmatched. Per germline, CDR1 ENHRY and CDR2 SYGVKD. The CDR3 region is CAISLGTVNSPLHF. CDR3 sequence (DNA): TGTGCCATCAGCCTGGGGACAGTAAATTCACCCCTCCACTTT.

V gene TRBV29-1 combines with J gene TRBJ1-2; 10 bases align to TRBD1. This CDR3 region has 12 residues. Germline lookup yields CDR1 SQVTM and CDR2 ANQGSEA. V was pared by 3 bases and J by 5 bases, with 0 bases of the junction left unmatched. CDR3 protein: CSVEDRGYGYTF. The CDR3 DNA reads as TGCAGCGTTGAGGACAGGGGGTATGGCTACACCTTC.